Sequencing of this T cell receptor (beta chain) was carried out in a study of T-cell memory formation after mild COVID-19. Turning to the study itself: TCR clusters mostly belonged to single donors. Notes on the study in general: Memory sampled before infection contained some responding clones, suggesting cross-reactive memory joined. Day 15 to 85 contractors were CD4/CD8 balanced; later expanders leaned CD4+.

Constant-segment primers served in 5'RACE that generated TCR alpha and TCR beta cDNA libraries bearing sample barcodes and UMIs. TCRdb itself ran the 5' RACE reads through MiXCR, one entry per CDR3 protein. The data hold roughly 500,000 distinct CDR3 sequences, with around 20% observed a single time. As to this clonotype: The antigen is undetermined.

The sample was PBMCs or a T cell subset sorted from them (not recorded which). The clonotype was recovered from an adult woman who had mild COVID-19 (a few samples of this study predate the infection). Cell type and time point are not known.

The CDR3 DNA reads as TGTGCCAGCAGCTTTAGGTCTGGGGGAACAGATACGCAGTATTTT. It codes for CASSFRSGGTDTQYF. The rearrangement uses TRBV7-8 and TRBJ2-3; D possibly uses TRBD1 or TRBD2 (5 bases each). Germline V gene lookup returns CDR1 SGHVS and CDR2 FQNEAQ. The CDR3 contains 15 residues. The V and J ends lost 3 bases and 3 bases respectively, with 13 bases between them.